The 2 T cell receptor beta chains presented below share a single source sample, sequenced in a study of vaccination effects on CD4 cells after COVID-19. Clones were sequenced by immunoSEQ multiplex PCR, and TCRdb holds only the in-frame ones, with some missing. The sample lists 20,000 to 30,000 clones, approximately 80% occurring once. Antigen specificity for these receptors is unknown. Within the ViraFEST assay, antigen-specific CD4+ T cells underwent expansion with viral peptide pools prior to sequencing. CD4+ T cells were isolated after less than 12 days of culture. This individual contracted SARS-CoV-2 between March and December 2020, as verified by PCR. This material consisted of CD4+ T cells from PBMCs cultured with HCoV-NL63 spike peptides, taken before COVID-19 vaccination. The source of these receptors is a human donor who had a prior SARS-CoV-2 infection.

The J gene is TRBJ2-7, the V gene TRBV30; 10 nucleotides align to TRBD2. The germline V gene encodes CDR1 GTSNPN and CDR2 SVGIG (reference sequence). CDR3 length equals 14 residues. Trimming cost V 2 bases and J 4 bases; bases outside gene matches: 5. The CDR3 DNA follows: TGTGCCTGGAGTAGCGGGAGGGGGGTGTACGAGCAGTACTTC. It codes for CAWSSGRGVYEQYF.

The chain is built from TRBV7-9 and TRBJ1-1; TRBD1 agrees at 8 bases. Germline V CDR1 and CDR2: SEHNR, FQNEAQ (reference sequence). There are 15 residues in the CDR3. V was clipped by 2 bases and J by 4 bases; unmatched bases: 6. CDR3 nucleotide sequence: TGTGCCAGCAGCTTAACGGACAGGGTGCCCACTGAAGCTTTCTTT. Its protein is CASSLTDRVPTEAFF.